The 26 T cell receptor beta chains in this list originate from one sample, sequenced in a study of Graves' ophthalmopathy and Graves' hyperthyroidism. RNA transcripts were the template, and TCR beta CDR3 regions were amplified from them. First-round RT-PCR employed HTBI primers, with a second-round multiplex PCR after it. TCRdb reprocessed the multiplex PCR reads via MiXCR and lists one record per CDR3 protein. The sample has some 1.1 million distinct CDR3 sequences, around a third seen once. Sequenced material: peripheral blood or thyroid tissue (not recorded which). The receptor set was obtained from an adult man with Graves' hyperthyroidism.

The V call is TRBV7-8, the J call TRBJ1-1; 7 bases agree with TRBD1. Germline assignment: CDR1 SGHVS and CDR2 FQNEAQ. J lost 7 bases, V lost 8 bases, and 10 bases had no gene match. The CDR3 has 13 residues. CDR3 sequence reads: CASLFYRDSEAFF. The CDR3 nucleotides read TGTGCCAGCTTATTCTACCGGGACAGTGAAGCTTTCTTT.

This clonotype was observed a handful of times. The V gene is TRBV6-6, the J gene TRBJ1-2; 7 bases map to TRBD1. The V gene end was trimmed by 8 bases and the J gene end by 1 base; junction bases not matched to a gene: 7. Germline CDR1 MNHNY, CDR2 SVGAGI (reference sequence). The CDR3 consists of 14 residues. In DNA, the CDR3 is TGTGCCAGCGTGGCGGGACAGTATAACTATGGCTACACCTTC. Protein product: CASVAGQYNYGYTF.

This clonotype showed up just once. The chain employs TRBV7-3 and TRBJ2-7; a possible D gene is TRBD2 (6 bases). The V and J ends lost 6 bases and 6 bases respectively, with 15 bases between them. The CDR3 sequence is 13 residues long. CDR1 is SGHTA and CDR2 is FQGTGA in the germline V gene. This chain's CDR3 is CASRAGTSSEQYF. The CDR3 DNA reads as TGTGCCAGCAGGGCGGGGACCTCCAGCGAGCAGTACTTC.

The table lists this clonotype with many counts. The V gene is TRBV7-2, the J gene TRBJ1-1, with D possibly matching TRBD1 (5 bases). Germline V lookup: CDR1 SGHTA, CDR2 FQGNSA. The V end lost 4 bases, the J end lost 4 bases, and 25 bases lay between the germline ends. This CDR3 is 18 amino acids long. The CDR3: CASSYLLGDWGRVTEAFF. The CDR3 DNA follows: TGTGCCAGCAGCTATCTCCTGGGGGATTGGGGTAGGGTCACTGAAGCTTTCTTT. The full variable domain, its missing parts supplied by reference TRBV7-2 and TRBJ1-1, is GAGVSQSPSNKVTEKGKDVELRCDPISGHTALYWYRQSLGQGLEFLIYFQGNSAPDKSGLPSDRFSAERTGGSVSTLTIQRTQQEDSAVYLCASSYLLGDWGRVTEAFFGQGTRLTVV.

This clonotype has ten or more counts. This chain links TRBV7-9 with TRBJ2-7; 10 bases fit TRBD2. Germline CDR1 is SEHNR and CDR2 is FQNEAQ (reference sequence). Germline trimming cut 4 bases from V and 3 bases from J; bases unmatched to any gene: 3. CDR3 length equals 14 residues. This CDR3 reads CASSSPSGSYEQYF. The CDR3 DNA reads TGTGCCAGCAGCTCCCCTAGCGGGAGCTACGAGCAGTACTTC.

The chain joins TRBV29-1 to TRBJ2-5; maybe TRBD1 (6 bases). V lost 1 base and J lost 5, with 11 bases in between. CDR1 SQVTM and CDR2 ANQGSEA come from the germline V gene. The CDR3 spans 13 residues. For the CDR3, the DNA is TGCAGCGTTGAAGGGGGCAGGGGTGAGACCCAGTACTTC. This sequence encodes CSVEGGRGETQYF.

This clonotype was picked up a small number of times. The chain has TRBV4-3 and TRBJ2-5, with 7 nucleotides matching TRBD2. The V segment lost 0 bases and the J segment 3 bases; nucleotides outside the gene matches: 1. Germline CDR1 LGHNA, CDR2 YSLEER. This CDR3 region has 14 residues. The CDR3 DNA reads TGCGCCAGCAGCCAAGAGGGGACTAAAGAGACCCAGTACTTC. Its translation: CASSQEGTKETQYF.

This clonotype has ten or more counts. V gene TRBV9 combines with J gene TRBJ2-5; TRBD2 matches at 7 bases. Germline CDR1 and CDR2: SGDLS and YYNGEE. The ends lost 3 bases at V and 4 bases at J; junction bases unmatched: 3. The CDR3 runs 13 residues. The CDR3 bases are TGTGCCAGCAGCGGGGGGGGATCAGAGACCCAGTACTTC. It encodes CASSGGGSETQYF.

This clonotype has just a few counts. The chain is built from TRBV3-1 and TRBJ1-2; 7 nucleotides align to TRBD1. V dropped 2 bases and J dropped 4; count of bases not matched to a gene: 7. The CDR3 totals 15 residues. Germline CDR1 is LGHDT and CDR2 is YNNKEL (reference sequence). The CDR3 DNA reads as TGTGCCAGCAGCCAACTCGACAGGGTCGGCTATGGCTACACCTTC. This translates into CASSQLDRVGYGYTF.

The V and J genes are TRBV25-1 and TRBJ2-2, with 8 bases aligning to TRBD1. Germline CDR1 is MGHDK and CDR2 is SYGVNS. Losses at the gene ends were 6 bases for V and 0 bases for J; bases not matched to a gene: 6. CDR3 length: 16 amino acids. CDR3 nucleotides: TGTGCCAGCAGATCCTCGACAGGGGCGAACACCGGGGAGCTGTTTTTT. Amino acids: CASRSSTGANTGELFF.

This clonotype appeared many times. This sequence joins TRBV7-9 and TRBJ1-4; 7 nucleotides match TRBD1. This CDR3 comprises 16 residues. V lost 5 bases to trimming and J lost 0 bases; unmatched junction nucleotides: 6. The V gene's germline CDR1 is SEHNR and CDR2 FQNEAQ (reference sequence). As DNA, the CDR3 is TGTGCCAGCAGCACAGGGGTTTGGGCAACTAATGAAAAACTGTTTTTT. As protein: CASSTGVWATNEKLFF. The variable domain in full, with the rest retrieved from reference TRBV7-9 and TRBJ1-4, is DTGVSQNPRHKITKRGQNVTFRCDPISEHNRLYWYRQTLGQGPEFLTYFQNEAQLEKSRLLSDRFSAERPKGSFSTLEIQRTEQGDSAMYLCASSTGVWATNEKLFFGSGTQLSVL.

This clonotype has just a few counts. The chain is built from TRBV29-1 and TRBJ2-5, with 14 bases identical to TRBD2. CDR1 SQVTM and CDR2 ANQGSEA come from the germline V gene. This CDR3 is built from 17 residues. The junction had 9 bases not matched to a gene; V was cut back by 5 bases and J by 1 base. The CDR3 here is CSVSGLAGGPSQETQYF. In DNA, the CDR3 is TGCAGCGTTTCCGGACTAGCGGGGGGTCCCAGCCAAGAGACCCAGTACTTC.

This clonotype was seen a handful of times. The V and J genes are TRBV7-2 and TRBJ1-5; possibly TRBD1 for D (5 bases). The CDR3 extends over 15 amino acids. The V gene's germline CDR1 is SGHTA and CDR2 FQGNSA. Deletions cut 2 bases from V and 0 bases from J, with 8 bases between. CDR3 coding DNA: TGTGCCAGCAGCTTAATGACAGCTAGCAATCAGCCCCAGCATTTT. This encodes CASSLMTASNQPQHF.

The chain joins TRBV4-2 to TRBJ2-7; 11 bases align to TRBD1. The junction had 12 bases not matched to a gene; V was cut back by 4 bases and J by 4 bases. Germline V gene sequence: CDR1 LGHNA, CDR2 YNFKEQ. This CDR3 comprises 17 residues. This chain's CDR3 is CASSPTPSGTGGYEQYF. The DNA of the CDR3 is TGTGCCAGCAGCCCAACCCCCTCCGGGACAGGGGGTTACGAGCAGTACTTC.

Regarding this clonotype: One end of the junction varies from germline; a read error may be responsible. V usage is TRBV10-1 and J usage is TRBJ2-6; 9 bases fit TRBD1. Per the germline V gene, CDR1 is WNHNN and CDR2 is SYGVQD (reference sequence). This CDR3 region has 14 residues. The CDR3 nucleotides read TGTGCCACCCGAGGCGGACAGGGGTCCAACGTCCTGACTTTC. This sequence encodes CATRGGQGSNVLTF.

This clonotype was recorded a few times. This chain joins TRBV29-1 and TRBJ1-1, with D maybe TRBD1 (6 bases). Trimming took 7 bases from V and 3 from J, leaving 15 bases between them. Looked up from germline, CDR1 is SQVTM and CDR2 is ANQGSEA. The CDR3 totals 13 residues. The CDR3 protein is CSANREFDTEAFF. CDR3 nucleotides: TGCAGCGCAAACAGGGAATTCGACACTGAAGCTTTCTTT.

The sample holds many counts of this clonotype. CDR3: CSARRIMNTEAFF. CDR3 DNA sequence: TGCAGTGCAAGACGTATAATGAACACTGAAGCTTTCTTT. This chain links TRBV20-1 with TRBJ1-1; D is ambiguous. Germline assignment: CDR1 DFQATT and CDR2 SNEGSKA (reference sequence). The V end lost 6 bases, the J end lost 0 bases, and 11 bases lay between the germline ends. The CDR3 extends over 13 amino acids.

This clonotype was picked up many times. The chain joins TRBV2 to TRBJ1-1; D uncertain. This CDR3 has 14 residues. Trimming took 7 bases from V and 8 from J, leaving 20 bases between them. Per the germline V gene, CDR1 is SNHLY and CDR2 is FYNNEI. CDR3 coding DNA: TGTGCCAGCATCCTAGGGTCCACCTGGCCGGAAGCTTTCTTT. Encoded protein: CASILGSTWPEAFF. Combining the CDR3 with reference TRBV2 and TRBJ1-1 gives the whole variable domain EPEVTQTPSHQVTQMGQEVILRCVPISNHLYFYWYRQILGQKVEFLVSFYNNEISEKSEIFDDQFSVERPDGSNFTLKIRSTKLEDSAMYFCASILGSTWPEAFFGQGTRLTVV.

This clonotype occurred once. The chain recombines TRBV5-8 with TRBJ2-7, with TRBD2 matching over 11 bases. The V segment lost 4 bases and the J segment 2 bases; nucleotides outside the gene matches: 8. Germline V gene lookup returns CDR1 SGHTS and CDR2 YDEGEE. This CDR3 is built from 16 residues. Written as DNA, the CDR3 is TGTGCCAGCAGCAGCCCGGGACTAGCGGTAGCCTACGAGCAGTACTTC. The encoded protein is CASSSPGLAVAYEQYF.

CDR3 coding DNA: TGTGCCAGCAGCGGAGGGTATCCAAACACCGGGGAGCTGTTTTTT. Amino acids: CASSGGYPNTGELFF. V and J are TRBV9 and TRBJ2-2; D may be TRBD2 (5 bases). V shed 3 bases and J shed 2 bases, with 11 bases lying between them. Germline V gives CDR1 SGDLS, CDR2 YYNGEE. This CDR3 is 15 amino acids long. The full variable domain, in which reference TRBV9 and TRBJ2-2 provide the parts outside the CDR3, is DSGVTQTPKHLITATGQRVTLRCSPRSGDLSVYWYQQSLDQGLQFLIQYYNGEERAKGNILERFSAQQFPDLHSELNLSSLELGDSALYFCASSGGYPNTGELFFGEGSRLTVL.

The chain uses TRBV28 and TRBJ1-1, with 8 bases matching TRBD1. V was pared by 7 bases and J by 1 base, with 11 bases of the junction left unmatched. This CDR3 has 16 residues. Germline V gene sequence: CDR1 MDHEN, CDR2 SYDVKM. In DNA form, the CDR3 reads TGTGCCAGCAAGTCTGGACAGGGAGACCCGAACACTGAAGCTTTCTTT. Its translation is CASKSGQGDPNTEAFF.

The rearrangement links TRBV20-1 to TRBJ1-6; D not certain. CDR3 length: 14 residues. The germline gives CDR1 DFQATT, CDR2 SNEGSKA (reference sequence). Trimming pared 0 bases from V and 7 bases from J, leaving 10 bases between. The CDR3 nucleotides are TGCAGTGCTAGAGATCGAGGGATGAATTCACCCCTCCACTTT. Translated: CSARDRGMNSPLHF.

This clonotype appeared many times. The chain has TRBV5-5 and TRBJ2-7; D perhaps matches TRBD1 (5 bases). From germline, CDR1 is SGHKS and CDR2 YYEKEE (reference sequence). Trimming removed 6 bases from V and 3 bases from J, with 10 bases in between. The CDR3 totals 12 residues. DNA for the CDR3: TGTGCCAGCAAGGAACAGGACTACGAGCAGTACTTC. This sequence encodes CASKEQDYEQYF.

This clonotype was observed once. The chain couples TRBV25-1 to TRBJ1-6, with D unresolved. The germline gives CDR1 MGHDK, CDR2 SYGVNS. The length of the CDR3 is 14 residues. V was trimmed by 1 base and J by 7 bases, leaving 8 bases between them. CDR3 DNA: TGTGCCAGCAGTGAATGGACGGAGAATTCACCCCTCCACTTT. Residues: CASSEWTENSPLHF.

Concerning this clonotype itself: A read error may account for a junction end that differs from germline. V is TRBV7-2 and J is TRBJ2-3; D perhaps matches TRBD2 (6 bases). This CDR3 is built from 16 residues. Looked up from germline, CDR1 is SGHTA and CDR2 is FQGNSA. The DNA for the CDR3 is TGCGCCAGCAGCTTGGAAGTTGGCGGGGTAACAGATACGCAGTATTTT. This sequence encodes CASSLEVGGVTDTQYF.

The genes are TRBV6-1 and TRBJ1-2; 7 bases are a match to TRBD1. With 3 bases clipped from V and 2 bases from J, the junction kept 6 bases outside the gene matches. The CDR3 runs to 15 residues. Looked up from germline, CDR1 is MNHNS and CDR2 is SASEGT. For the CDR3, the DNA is TGTGCCAGCAGTGAGTTAGACAGGGTGAACTATGGCTACACCTTC. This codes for CASSELDRVNYGYTF.